These T cell receptor beta chains were read from a single sample in a study of T cell clonotyping in hematopoietic cell transplantation. Only in-frame clones appear in the TCRdb table, and some are missing; sequencing was by immunoSEQ multiplex PCR. The profile shows more than 7,500 clones, roughly 76% of them singletons. Source: peripheral blood mononuclear cells, taken 180 days after allogeneic stem cell transplant. The receptor set was obtained from a female patient aged 45 to 65 who had an allogeneic stem cell transplant from an unrelated donor, so the T cells may come from the graft donor. Some clones in this sample may be carry-over from other donors' samples. The CDR3 runs from the conserved cysteine through the conserved F or W. D genes are given only for firm matches. Size is stated for part of the rows, as once, few or many counts, or as a class when the clone is expanded.

v_call,clone_size,j_call,d_call,cdr3_aa,cdr3_nt
TRBV28,few,TRBJ1-5,-,CASSPRTVGYSNQPQHF,TGTGCCAGCAGTCCTAGGACAGTAGGATATAGCAATCAGCCCCAGCATTTT
TRBV5-6,-,TRBJ1-3,-,CASSPLRDGSGNTIYF,TGTGCCAGCAGCCCACTCCGGGACGGCTCTGGAAACACCATATATTTT
TRBV6-1,-,TRBJ1-2,-,CASSGGLPQGTYGYTF,TGTGCCAGCAGTGGGGGGTTGCCGCAGGGCACCTATGGCTACACCTTC
TRBV28,-,TRBJ1-1,-,CASSFLTEAFF,TGTGCCAGCAGTTTTCTCACTGAAGCTTTCTTT
TRBV5-8,-,TRBJ2-6,-,CASSRWGQGRSGANVLTF,TGTGCCAGCAGCCGTTGGGGGCAGGGCCGCTCTGGGGCCAACGTCCTGACTTTC
TRBV7-6,large,TRBJ1-1,TRBD1,CASSLGQGANTEAFF,TGTGCCAGCAGCTTAGGACAGGGGGCGAACACTGAAGCTTTCTTT
TRBV27,-,TRBJ1-5,-,CASSLQSDQPQHF,TGTGCCAGCAGTCTACAATCTGATCAGCCCCAGCATTTT
TRBV6-6,-,TRBJ2-7,TRBD2,CASSLTSEVGEQYF,TGTGCCAGCAGTTTAACTAGCGAAGTTGGGGAGCAGTACTTC
TRBV30,-,TRBJ1-5,-,CAWSGGWDQPQHF,TGTGCCTGGAGTGGGGGGTGGGATCAGCCCCAGCATTTT
TRBV10-2,-,TRBJ1-5,-,CASSAMTANQPQHF,TGCGCCAGCAGTGCTATGACAGCCAATCAGCCCCAGCATTTT
TRBV9,-,TRBJ2-7,TRBD2,CASSPGGGEQYF,TGTGCCAGCAGCCCCGGGGGGGGCGAGCAGTACTTC
TRBV30,-,TRBJ1-3,-,CAWKKAGNTIYF,TGTGCCTGGAAGAAGGCTGGAAACACCATATATTTT
TRBV6-1,-,TRBJ1-2,TRBD1,CASSEFPGTGGAGYTF,TGTGCCAGCAGTGAATTTCCTGGGACAGGGGGCGCTGGCTACACCTTC
TRBV2,-,TRBJ1-2,-,CASHGQFYGYTF,TGTGCCAGCCATGGACAATTCTATGGCTACACCTTC
TRBV4-3,-,TRBJ2-1,-,CASSQDGIGDEQFF,TGCGCCAGCAGCCAAGATGGTATAGGGGATGAGCAGTTCTTC
TRBV5-6,once,TRBJ1-1,-,CASSSGTGYRDVAFF,TGTGCCAGCAGCTCGGGAACAGGGTATCGGGATGTGGCTTTCTTT
TRBV19,-,TRBJ2-3,-,CASSIRPNPTDTQYF,TGTGCCAGTAGTATAAGGCCAAACCCCACAGATACGCAGTATTTT
TRBV5-6,once,TRBJ2-7,-,CASSPILGSPTDEQYF,TGTGCCAGCAGCCCCATCTTGGGATCTCCCACGGACGAGCAGTACTTC
TRBV7-3,-,TRBJ1-1,-,CASSLWQGDGEAFF,TGTGCCAGCAGCTTATGGCAGGGCGACGGTGAAGCTTTCTTT
TRBV6-5,-,TRBJ1-5,TRBD1,CASSTTGGGQPQHF,TGTGCCAGCAGTACGACAGGGGGGGGTCAGCCCCAGCATTTT
TRBV2,-,TRBJ2-5,-,CASSETPRKTQYF,TGTGCCAGCAGTGAAACACCAAGAAAGACCCAGTACTTC
TRBV30,few,TRBJ2-7,-,CAWSHGQGLDEQYF,TGTGCCTGGAGTCATGGGCAGGGGCTCGACGAGCAGTACTTC
TRBV19,-,TRBJ2-3,TRBD2,CASSRGDTDTQYF,TGTGCCAGTAGCCGGGGGGACACAGATACGCAGTATTTT
TRBV28,-,TRBJ1-2,-,CASSSAVYYGYTF,TGTGCCAGCAGTTCGGCAGTTTACTATGGCTACACCTTC
TRBV5-1,-,TRBJ1-4,-,CASSSAGGSEKLFF,TGCGCCAGCAGCTCCGCGGGAGGAAGTGAAAAACTGTTTTTT
TRBV28,-,TRBJ1-2,-,CASGAPMNYGYTF,TGTGCCAGCGGGGCCCCAATGAACTATGGCTACACCTTC
TRBV4-1,-,TRBJ2-3,TRBD2,CASSHRLAGGGWVDTQYF,TGCGCCAGCAGCCACAGACTAGCGGGGGGGGGATGGGTAGATACGCAGTATTTT
TRBV7-2,few,TRBJ2-2,TRBD1,CASSFSLQGVNTGELFF,TGTGCCAGCAGCTTTTCGTTACAGGGGGTGAACACCGGGGAGCTGTTTTTT
TRBV5-6,-,TRBJ1-2,-,CASSSVLGYTF,TGTGCCAGCAGCTCGGTCCTAGGCTACACCTTC
TRBV5-5,-,TRBJ1-1,TRBD1,CASSPLTGQGNTEAFF,TGTGCCAGCAGCCCGCTAACAGGACAGGGGAACACTGAAGCTTTCTTT
TRBV5-1,-,TRBJ1-1,TRBD1,CASSSTGGVTEAFF,TGCGCCAGCAGCTCGACAGGGGGCGTCACTGAAGCTTTCTTT
TRBV11-2,-,TRBJ1-1,-,CASSSSLGGNTEAFF,TGTGCCAGCAGCTCCTCCCTGGGGGGAAACACTGAAGCTTTCTTT
TRBV7-3,large,TRBJ1-2,TRBD1,CASSPTDRAAGIYGYTF,TGTGCCAGCAGCCCAACCGACAGGGCGGCAGGGATCTATGGCTACACCTTC
TRBV7-2,-,TRBJ1-6,-,CASSLVSGPPSPLHF,TGTGCCAGCAGCTTAGTTTCGGGTCCTCCTTCACCCCTCCACTTT
TRBV29-1,-,TRBJ1-2,TRBD1,CSVPDRGQGYTF,TGCAGCGTGCCGGACAGGGGGCAAGGCTACACCTTC
TRBV27,-,TRBJ2-7,TRBD1,CASSTNSGGKGYEQYF,TGTGCCAGCAGCACGAATTCAGGGGGCAAAGGCTACGAGCAGTACTTC
TRBV19,few,TRBJ1-2,TRBD1,CASSPGTVFYGYTF,TGTGCCAGTAGTCCAGGGACAGTTTTCTATGGCTACACCTTC
TRBV4-3,-,TRBJ2-1,TRBD2,CASSQDHGGFYNEQFF,TGCGCCAGCAGCCAAGACCACGGGGGGTTTTACAATGAGCAGTTCTTC
TRBV14,-,TRBJ2-7,TRBD2,CASSPSGLAGGLASYEQYF,TGTGCCAGCAGCCCATCGGGACTAGCGGGAGGCTTAGCGTCCTACGAGCAGTACTTC
TRBV6-5,few,TRBJ2-1,TRBD2,CASSKGLAGGREQFF,TGTGCCAGCAGTAAGGGACTAGCGGGAGGAAGAGAGCAGTTCTTC
TRBV27,-,TRBJ1-2,-,CASSLGGADGYTF,TGTGCCAGCAGTTTAGGGGGGGCGGATGGCTACACCTTC
TRBV4-3,-,TRBJ1-1,-,CASSPLEGDTEAFF,TGCGCCAGCAGCCCCCTGGAGGGAGACACTGAAGCTTTCTTT
TRBV7-9,-,TRBJ1-5,-,CASSLGHRQGQPQHF,TGTGCCAGCAGCCTCGGACATCGGCAGGGACAGCCCCAGCATTTT
TRBV7-2,-,TRBJ2-7,-,CASSLGQLHSYEQYF,TGTGCCAGCAGCTTAGGGCAGCTACACTCCTACGAGCAGTACTTC
TRBV28,-,TRBJ2-7,-,CATSTGDRYEQYF,TGTGCCACCTCCACTGGTGATCGCTACGAGCAGTACTTC
TRBV28,-,TRBJ2-7,TRBD2,CASRIAGGASSYEQYF,TGTGCCAGCAGAATAGCGGGGGGTGCAAGCTCCTACGAGCAGTACTTC
TRBV7-2,-,TRBJ2-5,TRBD2,CASSLATSGHQETQYF,TGTGCCAGCAGCTTAGCGACTAGCGGGCATCAAGAGACCCAGTACTTC
TRBV19,-,TRBJ1-5,TRBD1,CARTGQGGNQPQHF,TGTGCCAGAACGGGGCAGGGGGGCAATCAGCCCCAGCATTTT
TRBV7-2,-,TRBJ2-2,TRBD1,CASSRDSSGTGELFF,TGTGCCAGCAGCCGGGACAGTTCTGGCACCGGGGAGCTGTTTTTT
TRBV29-1,-,TRBJ1-2,-,CSAATDNYGYTF,TGCAGCGCCGCGACAGATAACTATGGCTACACCTTC
TRBV18,-,TRBJ2-6,-,CASSPRREAGANVLTF,TGTGCCAGCTCACCACGAAGGGAAGCTGGGGCCAACGTCCTGACTTTC
TRBV9,large,TRBJ1-4,-,CASSVADHLSEKLFF,TGTGCCAGCAGCGTAGCAGACCATCTTAGTGAAAAACTGTTTTTT
TRBV9,-,TRBJ1-2,TRBD1,CASSVADRDPFGYTF,TGTGCCAGCAGCGTAGCCGACAGGGACCCTTTTGGCTACACCTTC
TRBV9,-,TRBJ1-2,-,CASSSRGQNYGYTF,TGTGCCAGCAGCTCAAGAGGACAGAACTATGGCTACACCTTC
TRBV25-1,-,TRBJ1-4,-,CASSDDGRLEKLFF,TGTGCCAGCAGTGATGACGGAAGATTGGAGAAACTGTTTTTT
TRBV11-2,-,TRBJ1-4,-,CASSRSQLTGNEKLFF,TGTGCCAGCAGCCGGAGTCAGCTCACTGGTAATGAAAAACTGTTTTTT
TRBV5-4,-,TRBJ2-3,TRBD2,CASSLDGRGGTDTQYF,TGTGCCAGCAGCTTGGACGGGCGGGGGGGAACAGATACGCAGTATTTT